Described below is a single TCR beta chain sequence and its context. In the authors' methods: For nucleated cells, counts were estimated from reference gene primer amplification. Clones were read by immunoSEQ multiplex PCR, and TCRdb kept only the in-frame ones, dropping some. V and J calls and clone size are given by that table; D and trimming were obtained from the DNA. Here the sample spans about 380,000 clones, approximately 81% being singletons. This sample was taken from a study of blood T cell repertoires in COVID-19. Turning to the study itself: The United States, Italy and Spain were the sources of the acute and convalescent COVID-19 samples. The analysed material was cDNA or gDNA that came from T cells, B-cell-depleted T cells, or PBMCs.

CDR3 length: 15 amino acids. Looked up from germline, CDR1 is MNHEY and CDR2 is SVGAGI. After removal of 0 bases from V and 3 bases from J, the junction contained 2 bases not matched to a gene. The sequence was obtained from a woman between 18 and 29 years old with acute or convalescent COVID-19. Input material: peripheral blood. The chain joins TRBV6-5 to TRBJ2-7; 10 bases are a match to TRBD2. The DNA of the CDR3 is TGTGCCAGCAGTTACTCGGCTAGCGGGAGCTACGAGCAGTACTTC. It translates to CASSYSASGSYEQYF.